This is a list of T cell receptor beta chains from one sample in a study of cytomegalovirus exposure and HLA in healthy donors. TCRdb's table, derived via immunoSEQ multiplex PCR, lists solely in-frame clones and lacks some. The table shows roughly 200,000 clones, with roughly 84% occurring only once. The specimen sequenced was PBMCs. The receptors here all came from a man aged 50 to 59 in good health and CMV-seronegative. Each CDR3 is given with its conserved first and last residue. D genes are given only for firm matches. Size values are once, few and many counts, or a class for expanded clones, and some rows have none.

j_call v_call clone_size d_call cdr3_aa cdr3_nt
TRBJ1-2 TRBV9 once TRBD1 CASSAGQAGYGYTF TGTGCCAGCAGCGCGGGACAGGCGGGGTATGGCTACACCTTC
TRBJ2-7 TRBV7-7 once TRBD1 CASSGQGDDEQYF TGTGCTAGCAGCGGACAGGGTGATGACGAGCAGTACTTC
TRBJ2-2 TRBV6-6 - TRBD2 CASSYDGLEGTGELFF TGTGCCAGCAGTTACGACGGACTAGAAGGGACCGGGGAGCTGTTTTTT
TRBJ2-5 TRBV7-9 - TRBD1 CASSTGTASKETQYF TGTGCCAGCAGCACCGGGACAGCATCCAAAGAGACCCAGTACTTC
TRBJ2-1 TRBV5-1 - TRBD2 CASSLSLLAGSSYNEQFF TGCGCCAGCAGCTTGTCCCTACTAGCGGGGAGCTCCTACAATGAGCAGTTCTTC
TRBJ2-7 TRBV7-6 - - CASSLTRDLGEQYF TGTGCCAGCAGCTTAACCCGGGATCTCGGCGAGCAGTACTTC
TRBJ2-7 TRBV4-1 - TRBD1 CASSRGGQGAQGRYEQYF TGCGCCAGCAGCCGCGGAGGGCAGGGGGCGCAAGGACGATACGAGCAGTACTTC
TRBJ2-7 TRBV7-9 - TRBD1 CASRATGESREQYF TGTGCCAGCAGGGCGACAGGGGAATCGCGGGAGCAGTACTTC
TRBJ2-7 TRBV5-6 once - CASSFLDNSYEQYF TGTGCCAGCAGCTTTCTGGACAACTCCTACGAGCAGTACTTC
TRBJ2-7 TRBV7-8 - - CASSRLTNSYEQYF TGTGCCAGCAGCCGTCTAACCAACTCCTACGAGCAGTACTTC
TRBJ2-2 TRBV28 - TRBD2 CASSPGLAGVLGELFF TGTGCCAGCAGTCCGGGACTAGCGGGAGTACTCGGGGAGCTGTTTTTT
TRBJ2-7 TRBV27 - TRBD2 CASRLSLAGDYEQYF TGTGCCAGCAGACTTTCCCTAGCGGGAGATTACGAGCAGTACTTC
TRBJ2-5 TRBV6-6 few - CASTPDTQETQYF TGTGCCAGCACCCCCGACACCCAAGAGACCCAGTACTTC
TRBJ2-2 TRBV28 - - CASSLLSHRGGYTGELFF TGTGCCAGCAGTTTATTGTCCCACAGGGGGGGGTACACCGGGGAGCTGTTTTTT
TRBJ1-5 TRBV7-6 - - CASSPNPRAGPQPQHF TGTGCCAGCAGTCCTAATCCGAGGGCAGGACCTCAGCCCCAGCATTTT
TRBJ2-3 TRBV27 - - CASSSQRRAGTDTQYF TGTGCCAGCAGTTCCCAGCGGAGGGCTGGCACAGATACGCAGTATTTT
TRBJ1-6 TRBV5-1 - - CASSFETENSPLHF TGCGCCAGCAGCTTTGAGACAGAGAATTCACCCCTCCACTTT
TRBJ2-5 TRBV5-1 - - CASSSRTAGETQYF TGCGCCAGCAGCTCCAGGACAGCGGGGGAGACCCAGTACTTC
TRBJ2-1 TRBV5-1 - - CASSLLRSSYNEQFF TGCGCCAGCAGCTTGTTGCGGAGCTCCTACAATGAGCAGTTCTTC
TRBJ1-5 TRBV27 - TRBD1 CASSPLLRGPGQPQHF TGTGCCAGCAGTCCACTACTTAGGGGGCCGGGCCAGCCCCAGCATTTT
TRBJ2-7 TRBV29-1 - TRBD2 CSVPGAAGGPSYEQYF TGCAGCGTCCCCGGGGCAGCGGGAGGGCCCTCCTACGAGCAGTACTTC
TRBJ2-2 TRBV11-2 - - CASSPGAGVRVAGELFF TGTGCCAGCAGCCCCGGGGCAGGGGTTAGGGTAGCCGGGGAGCTGTTTTTT
TRBJ1-1 TRBV28 few TRBD1 CASSLSTGTAEAFF TGTGCCAGCAGTTTATCTACCGGGACAGCTGAAGCTTTCTTT
TRBJ2-3 TRBV18 - - CASSPQRGTDTQYF TGTGCCAGCTCACCCCAGCGGGGCACAGATACGCAGTATTTT
TRBJ1-4 TRBV28 - - CASSLSTGTPYEKLFF TGTGCCAGCAGCCTCTCCACCGGGACACCGTATGAAAAACTGTTTTTT
TRBJ1-2 TRBV10-3 - - CAIRAGGGDYGYTF TGTGCCATCAGGGCTGGGGGGGGAGACTATGGCTACACCTTC
TRBJ2-7 TRBV11-2 - TRBD2 CASSLGISGREQYF TGTGCCAGCAGCTTAGGTATTAGCGGGAGGGAGCAGTACTTC
TRBJ2-7 TRBV5-4 once TRBD2 CASSSTSGSLYEQYF TGTGCCAGCAGCTCTACTAGCGGGAGTTTGTACGAGCAGTACTTC
TRBJ2-7 TRBV4-1 - TRBD2 CASSQAFPGGTSYEQYF TGCGCCAGCAGCCAAGCTTTTCCGGGAGGTACCTCCTACGAGCAGTACTTC
TRBJ2-7 TRBV28 - TRBD1 CASRRQGLSYEQYF TGTGCCAGCAGACGACAGGGGTTATCCTACGAGCAGTACTTC
TRBJ1-4 TRBV4-1 - TRBD1 CASSQDGQGNEKLFF TGCGCCAGCAGCCAAGATGGACAGGGGAATGAAAAACTGTTTTTT
TRBJ1-1 TRBV6-6 few - CASSPGHRNTEAFF TGTGCCAGCAGTCCCGGACACCGGAACACTGAAGCTTTCTTT
TRBJ2-2 TRBV9 - TRBD2 CASSVLSGPGTGELFF TGTGCCAGCAGCGTCCTTAGCGGGCCCGGAACCGGGGAGCTGTTTTTT
TRBJ2-7 TRBV5-4 - - CASSFGTRNYEQYF TGTGCCAGCAGCTTCGGGACAAGGAACTACGAGCAGTACTTC
TRBJ2-5 TRBV28 - TRBD1 CASSPRTGGEETQYF TGTGCCAGCAGTCCCAGAACAGGGGGCGAGGAGACCCAGTACTTC
TRBJ1-3 TRBV4-1 - - CASRNEGDTIYF TGCGCCAGCAGAAATGAAGGGGACACCATATATTTT
TRBJ2-1 TRBV5-1 - TRBD2 CASSSGLAAAYNEQFF TGCGCCAGCAGCTCAGGACTAGCGGCCGCCTACAATGAGCAGTTCTTC
TRBJ1-1 TRBV19 - - CASSQAGATEAFF TGTGCCAGTAGTCAGGCGGGGGCCACTGAAGCTTTCTTT
TRBJ2-7 TRBV9 - TRBD2 CASSPPGGRAYEQYF TGTGCCAGCAGCCCCCCGGGCGGGAGGGCCTACGAGCAGTACTTC
TRBJ2-7 TRBV2 - - CASMAAGSYEQYF TGTGCCAGCATGGCGGCGGGGTCCTACGAGCAGTACTTC
TRBJ2-7 TRBV6-5 - TRBD2 CASSYSVSGGQYF TGTGCCAGCAGTTACTCAGTATCGGGGGGGCAGTACTTC
TRBJ1-6 TRBV6-5 once - CASLYLKDSPLHF TGTGCCAGTCTATATTTGAAAGATTCACCCCTCCACTTT
TRBJ2-7 TRBV5-1 - - CASSTGEYEQYF TGCGCCAGCAGCACGGGGGAGTACGAGCAGTACTTC
TRBJ1-1 TRBV9 - - CASSVEGGGTTEAFF TGTGCCAGCAGCGTAGAAGGGGGGGGAACGACTGAAGCTTTCTTT
TRBJ2-1 TRBV27 - TRBD2 CASRLAGALTEQFF TGTGCCAGCAGGCTAGCGGGAGCGTTGACTGAGCAGTTCTTC
TRBJ2-1 TRBV28 - TRBD1 CATGQGAAYNEQFF TGTGCCACCGGACAGGGGGCCGCCTACAATGAGCAGTTCTTC
TRBJ2-7 TRBV21-1 - - CASSNRGLEGEQYF TGTGCCAGCAGCAATCGGGGACTAGAGGGCGAGCAGTACTTC
TRBJ1-1 TRBV9 - - CASSVGERVNTEAFF TGTGCCAGCAGCGTAGGGGAGCGCGTGAACACTGAAGCTTTCTTT